This is a list of T cell receptor beta chains from one sample in a study of blood T cell repertoires in COVID-19. Clones were read by immunoSEQ multiplex PCR, and TCRdb kept only the in-frame ones, dropping some. Here the sample spans approximately 200,000 clones, approximately 90% being singletons. Sequenced: peripheral blood. The receptors derive from a woman aged 25-40 years with acute or convalescent COVID-19. Both conserved end residues are part of each CDR3. The order of the fields is clone size, J gene, V gene, D gene, CDR3 DNA, CDR3 protein. A D gene is named only where the DNA matches it firmly. Expanded clones get a size class; other rows say once, few or many, or leave the size out.

clone size: NA
J gene: TRBJ2-5
V gene: TRBV4-2
D gene: TRBD1
CDR3 DNA: TGTGCCAGCAGCCAAGGATGGGCAGGGGGCTCGGAGGGGACCCAGTACTTC
CDR3 protein: CASSQGWAGGSEGTQYF

clone size: NA
J gene: TRBJ2-7
V gene: TRBV11-2
D gene: NA
CDR3 DNA: TGTGCCAGCAGCTTGGGGGGCTCCTACGAGCAGTACTTC
CDR3 protein: CASSLGGSYEQYF

clone size: NA
J gene: TRBJ1-5
V gene: TRBV28
D gene: TRBD1
CDR3 DNA: TGTGCCAGCAGCCGCGAAAGAAACACAGGGGAGGGCAATCAGCCCCAGCATTTT
CDR3 protein: CASSRERNTGEGNQPQHF

clone size: once
J gene: TRBJ2-5
V gene: TRBV19
D gene: NA
CDR3 DNA: TGTGCCAGTAGTGGACAGGGAGGGCAGACCCAGTACTTC
CDR3 protein: CASSGQGGQTQYF

clone size: once
J gene: TRBJ2-2
V gene: TRBV1
D gene: NA
CDR3 DNA: TGCACCAGCAGCCCCCAGCGAACGAACACCGGGGAGCTGTTTTTT
CDR3 protein: CTSSPQRTNTGELFF

clone size: NA
J gene: TRBJ1-1
V gene: TRBV30
D gene: NA
CDR3 DNA: TGTGCCTGGAATAGCCCGGGTCGCTCAGCTTTCTTT
CDR3 protein: CAWNSPGRSAFF

clone size: NA
J gene: TRBJ2-2
V gene: TRBV4-2
D gene: NA
CDR3 DNA: TGTGCCAGCGGGGGCAGCTACACCGGGGAGCTGTTTTTT
CDR3 protein: CASGGSYTGELFF

clone size: NA
J gene: TRBJ2-2
V gene: TRBV2
D gene: NA
CDR3 DNA: TGTGCCAGCAGTGAAGACGGTAACACCGGGGAGCTGTTTTTT
CDR3 protein: CASSEDGNTGELFF

clone size: NA
J gene: TRBJ2-1
V gene: TRBV5-1
D gene: NA
CDR3 DNA: TGCGCCAGCACGGACAATGCGGGGAACAATGAGCAGTTCTTC
CDR3 protein: CASTDNAGNNEQFF

clone size: NA
J gene: TRBJ2-7
V gene: TRBV27
D gene: NA
CDR3 DNA: TGTGCCAGCAGCCCATGGCGGAGTAGCGTCTCCGAGCAGTACTTC
CDR3 protein: CASSPWRSSVSEQYF

clone size: NA
J gene: TRBJ1-5
V gene: TRBV6-5
D gene: NA
CDR3 DNA: TGTGCCAGCAGGTCCGCGAATTCGGTCAATCAGCCCCAGCATTTT
CDR3 protein: CASRSANSVNQPQHF

clone size: NA
J gene: TRBJ1-6
V gene: TRBV2
D gene: TRBD1
CDR3 DNA: TGTGCCAGCAGTGAAGAGGGACAGGCTAATTCACCCCTCCACTTT
CDR3 protein: CASSEEGQANSPLHF

clone size: NA
J gene: TRBJ2-5
V gene: TRBV5-1
D gene: NA
CDR3 DNA: TGCGCCAGCAGCGGAGGGGAGACCCAGTACTTC
CDR3 protein: CASSGGETQYF

clone size: once
J gene: TRBJ2-1
V gene: TRBV9
D gene: TRBD2
CDR3 DNA: TGTGCCAGCAGCGGGACTAGCGGGCCCTACAATGAGCAGTTCTTC
CDR3 protein: CASSGTSGPYNEQFF

clone size: NA
J gene: TRBJ2-7
V gene: TRBV13
D gene: TRBD1
CDR3 DNA: TGTGCCAGCAGCAAACGGACAGGGGCACTCCACTACGAGCAGTACTTC
CDR3 protein: CASSKRTGALHYEQYF

clone size: NA
J gene: TRBJ2-1
V gene: TRBV24-1
D gene: TRBD2
CDR3 DNA: TGTGCCACCGCCGTGGGGCGGGGGTACAATGAGCAGTTCTTC
CDR3 protein: CATAVGRGYNEQFF

clone size: NA
J gene: TRBJ2-3
V gene: TRBV5-1
D gene: TRBD1
CDR3 DNA: TGCGCCAGCAGCACGGGACAGCTCACAGATACGCAGTATTTT
CDR3 protein: CASSTGQLTDTQYF

clone size: NA
J gene: TRBJ1-2
V gene: TRBV2
D gene: NA
CDR3 DNA: TGTGCCAGCAGTGTGACAGGAAACTATGGCTACACCTTC
CDR3 protein: CASSVTGNYGYTF

clone size: NA
J gene: TRBJ1-3
V gene: TRBV30
D gene: TRBD1
CDR3 DNA: TGTGCCTGGGGGACAGGGTCCTCTGGAAACACCATATATTTT
CDR3 protein: CAWGTGSSGNTIYF

clone size: NA
J gene: TRBJ2-3
V gene: TRBV7-2
D gene: TRBD2
CDR3 DNA: TGTGCCAGCAGCCCCGGGACTAGCGGGAGGCCCACAGATACGCAGTATTTT
CDR3 protein: CASSPGTSGRPTDTQYF

clone size: NA
J gene: TRBJ2-1
V gene: TRBV4-1
D gene: NA
CDR3 DNA: TGCGCCAGCAGCCCCTCGCAGGGGGACTGGATCAGGGTCTTC
CDR3 protein: CASSPSQGDWIRVF

clone size: once
J gene: TRBJ2-7
V gene: TRBV3-1/TRBV3-2
D gene: NA
CDR3 DNA: TGTGCCAGCAGCCAAGATAGTGTCGAGCAGTACTTC
CDR3 protein: CASSQDSVEQYF

clone size: NA
J gene: TRBJ2-7
V gene: TRBV5-1
D gene: NA
CDR3 DNA: TGCGCCAGCAGCTTCCCCGGACTATCCTACGAGCAGTACTTC
CDR3 protein: CASSFPGLSYEQYF

clone size: NA
J gene: TRBJ1-5
V gene: TRBV28
D gene: NA
CDR3 DNA: TGTGCCAGCAGTTCCCCGGTTCTGCCCCAGCATTTT
CDR3 protein: CASSSPVLPQHF

clone size: NA
J gene: TRBJ2-6
V gene: TRBV11-3
D gene: NA
CDR3 DNA: TGTGCCAGCAGCTTAGATTCGAGTGGGGCCAACGTCCTGACTTTC
CDR3 protein: CASSLDSSGANVLTF

clone size: NA
J gene: TRBJ2-1
V gene: TRBV7-5
D gene: NA
CDR3 DNA: TGTGCCAGAAGCTCAGCTACCGTAGCTTTGTGCAATGAGCAGTTCTTC
CDR3 protein: CARSSATVALCNEQFF

clone size: few
J gene: TRBJ1-2
V gene: TRBV18
D gene: TRBD1
CDR3 DNA: TGTGCCAGCACACCCGGGACAGGGCCCGAGGGTGGCTACACCTTC
CDR3 protein: CASTPGTGPEGGYTF

clone size: NA
J gene: TRBJ1-1
V gene: TRBV5-1
D gene: NA
CDR3 DNA: TGCGCCAGCAGCAGCGGGGGGAAAGGGGACACTGAAGCTTTCTTT
CDR3 protein: CASSSGGKGDTEAFF

clone size: NA
J gene: TRBJ2-4
V gene: TRBV3-1/TRBV3-2
D gene: NA
CDR3 DNA: TGTGCCAGCAGCCCCAGGGGGGTCGGAAACATTCAGTACTTC
CDR3 protein: CASSPRGVGNIQYF

clone size: NA
J gene: TRBJ1-1
V gene: TRBV29-1
D gene: NA
CDR3 DNA: TGCAGCGTTGTAGCAGTCCCTGAAGCTTTCTTT
CDR3 protein: CSVVAVPEAFF

clone size: NA
J gene: TRBJ2-1
V gene: TRBV7-9
D gene: TRBD2
CDR3 DNA: TGTGCCAGCAGCCCCCGGGAGGGCCTCTACAATGAGCAGTTCTTC
CDR3 protein: CASSPREGLYNEQFF

clone size: NA
J gene: TRBJ2-2
V gene: TRBV11-2
D gene: TRBD2
CDR3 DNA: TGTGCCAGCAGCTCCCGGACTAGTGACACCGGGGAGCTGTTTTTT
CDR3 protein: CASSSRTSDTGELFF

clone size: NA
J gene: TRBJ1-2
V gene: TRBV28
D gene: NA
CDR3 DNA: TGTGCCAGCAGTTTATCCCCAACGGACAGTTCCCGCTATGGCTACACCTTC
CDR3 protein: CASSLSPTDSSRYGYTF

clone size: NA
J gene: TRBJ2-3
V gene: TRBV4-2
D gene: NA
CDR3 DNA: TGTGCCAGCAGCCAGGCGGGCCGTAGCACAGATACGCAGTATTTT
CDR3 protein: CASSQAGRSTDTQYF

clone size: NA
J gene: TRBJ2-7
V gene: TRBV5-1
D gene: NA
CDR3 DNA: TGCGCCAGCAGCTTGGGGGAGGTCCCCTACGAGCAGTACTTC
CDR3 protein: CASSLGEVPYEQYF

clone size: once
J gene: TRBJ2-4
V gene: TRBV28
D gene: NA
CDR3 DNA: TGTGCCAGCAGTTTGGCACAGGGCAACATTCAGTACTTC
CDR3 protein: CASSLAQGNIQYF

clone size: NA
J gene: TRBJ1-1
V gene: TRBV10-3
D gene: NA
CDR3 DNA: TGTGCCATCAGTGAAGGGGCAGAGAACACTGAAGCTTTCTTT
CDR3 protein: CAISEGAENTEAFF

clone size: NA
J gene: TRBJ2-1
V gene: TRBV11-2
D gene: NA
CDR3 DNA: TGTGCCAGCAGCTTAGGCAGGTACTACAATGAGCAGTTCTTC
CDR3 protein: CASSLGRYYNEQFF

clone size: NA
J gene: TRBJ2-7
V gene: TRBV5-1
D gene: NA
CDR3 DNA: TGCGCCAGCAGCCCGAGGGTCACGGGAAGAGGGTACGAGCAGTACTTC
CDR3 protein: CASSPRVTGRGYEQYF

clone size: NA
J gene: TRBJ1-1
V gene: TRBV5-1
D gene: NA
CDR3 DNA: TGCGCCAGCAATCCAGGGTCTGTCACTGAAGCTTTCTTT
CDR3 protein: CASNPGSVTEAFF

clone size: NA
J gene: TRBJ1-6
V gene: TRBV4-1
D gene: NA
CDR3 DNA: TGCGCCAGCAGCCAGAATGAGCTTAATTCACCCCTCCACTTT
CDR3 protein: CASSQNELNSPLHF

clone size: NA
J gene: TRBJ1-2
V gene: TRBV28
D gene: NA
CDR3 DNA: TGTGCCAGCAGTTTTGCGTCCTATGGCTACACCTTC
CDR3 protein: CASSFASYGYTF

clone size: few
J gene: TRBJ1-6
V gene: TRBV3-1/TRBV3-2
D gene: NA
CDR3 DNA: TGTGCCAGCAGCGATAGACAGGTTACTTATAATTCACCCCTCCACTTT
CDR3 protein: CASSDRQVTYNSPLHF

clone size: NA
J gene: TRBJ2-7
V gene: TRBV5-8
D gene: NA
CDR3 DNA: TGTGCCAGCAGCTTGGTCAAGCGCGTCCAGTACTTC
CDR3 protein: CASSLVKRVQYF

clone size: NA
J gene: TRBJ2-1
V gene: TRBV30
D gene: TRBD1
CDR3 DNA: TGTGCCTGGAACCCGGGGCAGGGGGACTACAATGAGCAGTTCTTC
CDR3 protein: CAWNPGQGDYNEQFF

clone size: NA
J gene: TRBJ2-3
V gene: TRBV4-1
D gene: NA
CDR3 DNA: TGCGCCAGCAGCCATAGTCCCACAGATACGCAGTATTTT
CDR3 protein: CASSHSPTDTQYF

clone size: few
J gene: TRBJ2-7
V gene: TRBV6-1
D gene: NA
CDR3 DNA: TGTGCCAGCAGTGAATTGCAGATCAAGTACTTC
CDR3 protein: CASSELQIKYF

clone size: once
J gene: TRBJ2-5
V gene: TRBV18
D gene: TRBD1
CDR3 DNA: TGTGCCAGCTCTCGAACAGGGGGCTATGAGACCCAGTACTTC
CDR3 protein: CASSRTGGYETQYF

clone size: NA
J gene: TRBJ2-1
V gene: TRBV11-2
D gene: TRBD2
CDR3 DNA: TGTGCCAGCAGCTTAGATCAACTAGCGAGGCAGTTCTTC
CDR3 protein: CASSLDQLARQFF

clone size: NA
J gene: TRBJ2-7
V gene: TRBV18
D gene: TRBD2
CDR3 DNA: TGTGCCAGCTCACTACCCCCCCTCACTAGCGGATTAACCTACGAGCAGTACTTC
CDR3 protein: CASSLPPLTSGLTYEQYF

clone size: NA
J gene: TRBJ2-2
V gene: TRBV4-1
D gene: TRBD2
CDR3 DNA: TGCGCCAGCAGCCCGACTAGCCGAATTACCGGGGAGCTGTTTTTT
CDR3 protein: CASSPTSRITGELFF